This TCR beta chain was recorded in a study of T cells in Graves' hyperthyroidism and ophthalmopathy (dated by TCRdb to about 2019). About the study as a whole: Peripheral blood samples were taken at the time of initial diagnosis, prior to any treatment. TCR V-J signatures able to tell the groups apart were searched for in a discovery cohort of 100 or so patients, of whom fewer than 45 had Graves' ophthalmopathy and around 57 had stable Graves' hyperthyroidism. Prospective prediction of ophthalmopathy was tested in an independent validation cohort of fewer than 20 hyperthyroidism patients and approximately 17 patients who later progressed to ophthalmopathy. The 95 to 100 discovery patients were randomly split 7:3 into training and test sets. Thyroid tissue and blood T-cell repertoires from more than 5 Graves' hyperthyroidism patients were also compared in the study. After blood sampling, hyperthyroidism patients were treated with methimazole at a starting dose of 30 mg daily, and ophthalmopathy patients were treated with high-dose intravenous methylprednisolone. According to the paper, TCR Vbeta CDR3 sequencing was carried out on 135 peripheral blood samples, which came from over 40 ophthalmopathy, about 75 hyperthyroidism and some 17 progressor patients.

Germline trimming amounts to 2 bases on V and 5 bases on J, with 8 as the count of junction bases outside the gene matches. Its CDR3 holds 15 amino acids, cysteine through phenylalanine. Only the CDR3 region is kept as DNA, spanning 45 bases read in frame from base 1. The germline V gene provides CDR1 SGHRS and CDR2 YFSETQ. The study at large found these results: In validation, the model predicted progression to ophthalmopathy with roughly 66% sensitivity and 72% to 85% specificity, a median of about six months before onset. Most expanded thyroid clonotypes (frequency above 0.001) were also found in blood, which suggests that blood repertoires may mirror thyroid immune responses. Sample size was not statistically predetermined, and blinding of investigators to group allocation was not performed. In cross-validation, a model built on a 13 V-J signature told ophthalmopathy apart from stable hyperthyroidism with approximately 90% sensitivity and approximately 81% specificity, and in testing the same model reached 80%/75%.

TCR beta CDR3 regions were amplified from RNA transcripts. A first-round RT-PCR of the TCR CDR3 used the HTBI primer set with the Qiagen OneStep RT-PCR kit. The libraries were constructed in a second round of multiplex PCR and then size-selected and purified. Sequencing of the libraries was done on an Illumina HiSeq2000 using paired-end 100 bp reads. Per the authors' processing: SOAPnuke was used to process the raw data, removing reads that contained adapters or uncalled bases, had a mean Phred below 15, or lacked an exact match to the constant primer or identifier. High-quality paired reads were merged with COPE v1.2.5, and unique nucleotide sequences were defined as clonotypes. MiTCR v1.1 was used to align the clonotypes against IMGT TRBV, TRBD and TRBJ reference segments. The analysis included only V-J combinations with a frequency above 0.0001, which together covered more than 99% of the repertoires. A TCS score was defined as the ratio of F50 (clonal expansion) to E x V (chaos), with BLOSUM62-based TCRdist applied between CDR3 peptides within each V-J. Welch's t-statistics and random forest reduced some 510 V-J features to about 12, which were used in a naive Bayes classifier (R e1071). Starting from the raw public reads, TCRdb applied fastp trimming at Q25, assembled clones with MiXCR and retained in-frame beta chains. Each CDR3 protein gets just one entry, which takes the most common genes and DNA from the rows behind it. In this record, the V and J calls reflect TCRdb's handling and not the investigators' own analysis. The sample table contains some 600,000 distinct CDR3 sequences; only one count was recorded for around 13% of them. Of the sample, 4.5% to 6% falls within the top ten clones.

This clonotype was observed many times. Its antigen remains unidentified. No much larger clonotype is one base removed from it; base qualities were not supplied. Hyperthyroidism patients were newly diagnosed, with disease duration under 2 months, and aged 18 to 65 years. Any patient with an uncontrolled infection, another autoimmune disease, pregnancy or lactation was excluded. Diagnoses were based on clinical symptoms, serum thyroxine and TRAb, thyroid ultrasound and orbital computed tomography. Blood from progressor patients was collected at the time of first diagnosis with hyperthyroidism, before any ophthalmopathy symptoms had appeared. PBMCs were isolated from about 9.2 ml of fresh peripheral blood by Ficoll-Paque density gradient centrifugation. Patients classed as progressors first received a Graves' hyperthyroidism diagnosis and then went on to develop ophthalmopathy during follow-up. Trizol reagent was used to extract total RNA, and RNA quality was then checked on an Agilent 2100 Bioanalyzer.

The chain links TRBV5-1 with TRBJ2-3, with TRBD2 identical over 7 junction bases. What was sequenced was blood. The clonotype originates from a woman between 25 and 40 years old with Graves' hyperthyroidism that later progressed to Graves' ophthalmopathy. The CDR3 in this case is CASSFGGRAGDTQYF. The DNA sequence is as follows: TGCGCCAGCAGCTTCGGTGGGAGGGCCGGAGATACGCAGTATTTT.